This entry is about one TCR beta chain. Antigen: not known. The data derive from a study of T cell clones after liver transplantation. About the research overall: Standard immunosuppression, with no induction, continued until 12-24 months after transplant.

Study observations and caveats: Small, mixed patient groups and varying post-transplant times limit these conclusions. Graft donor-reactive T cells may have migrated into the graft rather than being deleted.

The assay was immunoSEQ multiplex PCR, and TCRdb's table has in-frame clones only and misses some. There are some 80,000 clones in the sample; approximately 80% occur only once, and 2% to 2.5% lies in the top ten. CDR3 length: 17 amino acids. V lost 6 bases and J lost 0; bases outside the gene matches: 6. The germline CDR1 and CDR2 sequences are MNHEY and SMNVEV (reference sequence). The sample was CD4+ T cells from blood, taken around 50 months after liver transplant. V usage is TRBV27 and J usage is TRBJ2-1; TRBD2 aligns across 12 bases. The TCR comes from a human patient who received a liver transplant. Some T cells may have originated in the graft donor. In DNA, the CDR3 is TGTGCCAGCAGCGGGACTAGCGGGTCGAGCTCCTACAATGAGCAGTTCTTC. This codes for CASSGTSGSSSYNEQFF.